Listed below are T cell receptor beta chains from one sample, sequenced in a study of vaccination effects on CD4 cells after COVID-19. Here immunoSEQ multiplex PCR was the method, and the copy in TCRdb shows in-frame clones only, minus some. The table lists over 65,000 clones, roughly three quarters of them singletons. Antigen specificity for these receptors is unknown. Sequencing used CD4+ T cells from PBMCs cultured without peptide, obtained before COVID-19 vaccination. Receptors were obtained from a human donor who received a COVID-19 vaccine. Each CDR3 is given with its conserved first and last residue. The D gene is left open where the match is weak. For some rows the clone size is stated as once, few or many, or as a class when expanded; others skip it.

-,-,TRBJ1-2,TRBV6-5,13,CAGRGGISGGYTF
-,-,TRBJ1-2,TRBV2,12,CASSENNYGYTF
TRBD1,-,TRBJ1-2,TRBV15,13,CATSRAGQDGYTF
TRBD2,-,TRBJ2-1,TRBV6-1,15,CASSDSGGPYNEQFF
TRBD2,-,TRBJ2-5,TRBV5-1,15,CASSLTSGGRETQYF
-,-,TRBJ1-3,TRBV9,13,CASSVGDWNTIYF
-,-,TRBJ2-5,TRBV9,16,CASSVGPAGRQETQYF
TRBD1,-,TRBJ1-4,TRBV6-6,16,CASSTGTGPRDEKLFF
-,-,TRBJ2-5,TRBV5-6,11,CASSLDETQYF
-,-,TRBJ1-2,TRBV14,13,CASSQVGIGGYTF
-,-,TRBJ1-2,TRBV6-5,14,CASTLGQGLYGYTF
TRBD2,few,TRBJ2-2,TRBV7-3,17,CASSLAPGTTTTGELFF
-,-,TRBJ1-1,TRBV18,16,CASSPSRDTGFAEAFF
TRBD2,-,TRBJ2-3,TRBV19,17,CASSIVVVAGATDTQYF
-,medium-sized,TRBJ2-2,TRBV18,14,CASSPRTLDGELFF
TRBD1,once,TRBJ1-4,TRBV29-1,15,CSVYRGLGNNEKLFF
-,-,TRBJ1-1,TRBV4-3,16,CASSQDRGREDTEAFF
TRBD1,-,TRBJ1-2,TRBV5-1,13,CASSLQGSHGYTF
-,-,TRBJ1-2,TRBV6-5,15,CASSYSGKGLYGYTF
TRBD2,-,TRBJ2-5,TRBV9,16,CASSVASGGDQETQYF
TRBD2,-,TRBJ2-1,TRBV5-1,15,CASSLALAGGPEQFF
-,once,TRBJ1-4,TRBV19,13,CATSGTLDEKLFF
-,few,TRBJ2-5,TRBV7-9,11,CASSSVETQYF
-,-,TRBJ2-2,TRBV11-3,17,CASSLDLARGGTGELFF
-,-,TRBJ2-3,TRBV19,17,CASSIYTGFTSTDTQYF